These T cell receptor beta chains were read from a single sample in a study of T cells in Graves' hyperthyroidism and ophthalmopathy. One entry per CDR3 protein, called by TCRdb with MiXCR from the multiplex PCR reads. The table has under 700,000 distinct CDR3 sequences, 46% seen once; the top ten hold about 8.2%. The sample was peripheral blood or thyroid tissue (not recorded which). Receptors originate from a woman aged 18-35 years with Graves' hyperthyroidism. The CDR3 runs from the conserved cysteine through the conserved F or W. A D gene is named only where the DNA matches it firmly. A row's size may be missing; if present it is once, few, many or a size class.

>NA|TRBJ2-5|TRBV7-2|few
TGTGCCAGCAGCCGTCGTGCACAGCTGTACCAAGAGACCCAGTACTTC
CASSRRAQLYQETQYF
>NA|TRBJ1-5|TRBV29-1|NA
TGCAGCGCTAAAAATGGTAGTCAGCCCCAGCCTTTT
CSAKNGSQPQPF
>TRBD1|TRBJ1-2|TRBV27|NA
TGTGCCAGCAGTTCAACGTCGGGACAGCGAATGGGCTATGGCTACACCTTC
CASSSTSGQRMGYGYTF
>TRBD1|TRBJ2-7|TRBV20-1|NA
TGCAGTGCACCCGGACAGGGGGCAACCTACGAGCAGTACTTC
CSAPGQGATYEQYF
>NA|TRBJ2-7|TRBV7-9|NA
TGTGCCAGCAGCCAAGCCGGACACCTCTCCTACGAGCAGTACTTC
CASSQAGHLSYEQYF
>NA|TRBJ1-2|TRBV29-1|NA
TGCAGCACCCCCGGGACCGGAATCCGCTACACCTTC
CSTPGTGIRYTF
>NA|TRBJ1-1|TRBV6-6|NA
TGTGCCAGCAGTTATACGACATCTCCCTACACTGAAGCTTTCTTT
CASSYTTSPYTEAFF
>TRBD1|TRBJ1-1|TRBV9|NA
TGTGCCAGCAGCGCAAAGACAGGGAGGTCCGGGGACACTGAAGCTTTCTTT
CASSAKTGRSGDTEAFF
>TRBD1|TRBJ1-1|TRBV24-1|few
TGTGCCAGCAGGAGACAGGGGCCGGCAGACACTGAAGCTTTCTTT
CASRRQGPADTEAFF
>NA|TRBJ1-3|TRBV11-3|many
TGTGCCAGCAGCTTGTGGGGAAACACCATATATTTT
CASSLWGNTIYF
>NA|TRBJ1-6|TRBV25-1|few
TGTGCCAGCAGTCTAGAGGGCCGTTATAATTCACCCCTCCACTTT
CASSLEGRYNSPLHF
>TRBD1|TRBJ1-2|TRBV2|NA
TGTGCCAGCAGTGCCCGGGACAGGGATGGAGATGGCTACACCTTC
CASSARDRDGDGYTF
>TRBD1|TRBJ1-1|TRBV7-9|NA
TGTGCCAGCAGGTTTACCCAGGGGGTAGCTTTCTTT
CASRFTQGVAFF
>NA|TRBJ2-7|TRBV6-1|NA
TGTGCCAGCAGTTACGGGGGGACAACCTACGAGCAGTACTTC
CASSYGGTTYEQYF
>TRBD1|TRBJ2-7|TRBV20-1|NA
TGCAGTGCTAGTCCCAGGGGGCTCTTC
CSASPRGLF
>NA|TRBJ1-5|TRBV12-3/TRBV12-4|few
TGTGCCAGCAGTGCCTACGGCCGCAATCAGCCCCAGCATTTT
CASSAYGRNQPQHF
>NA|TRBJ1-2|TRBV12-3/TRBV12-4|many
TGTGCCAGCAGTCGTAACAGGGACGGCTACACCTTC
CASSRNRDGYTF
>NA|TRBJ1-2|TRBV20-1|few
TGCAGTGCTACTACCACCGCGGGGGGCTACACCTTC
CSATTTAGGYTF
>TRBD1|TRBJ1-1|TRBV29-1|NA
TGCAGCGTGGAAAGGACAGGGAACACTGAAGCTTCCTTT
CSVERTGNTEASF
>NA|TRBJ1-1|TRBV29-1|many
TGCAGCGTTGAACGTCGGCCCGACGCTGAAGCTTTCTTT
CSVERRPDAEAFF
>NA|TRBJ1-1|TRBV19|NA
TGTGCCAGTAGTATGGATGGTCGAGACACTGAAGCTTTCTTT
CASSMDGRDTEAFF
>TRBD1|TRBJ2-5|TRBV29-1|NA
TGCAGCGTTGTGACAGGGGAGACCCAGTACTTC
CSVVTGETQYF
>NA|TRBJ1-6|TRBV14|NA
TGTGCCAGCAGCCCGAGTTGGGGGGCAGATAATTCACCCCTCCACTTT
CASSPSWGADNSPLHF
>TRBD1|TRBJ1-2|TRBV10-3|many
TGTGCCATCACTGACAGGGCCTATGGCTACACCTTC
CAITDRAYGYTF
>NA|TRBJ2-5|TRBV7-2|few
TGTGCCTGGGACGGGCAGCCTAAAGAGACCCAGTACTTC
CAWDGQPKETQYF
>TRBD1|TRBJ1-2|TRBV2|NA
TGTGCCAGTAGACAGGGCGGTGGCTACACCTTC
CASRQGGGYTF
>TRBD1|TRBJ1-1|TRBV10-3|NA
TGTGCCACCACCGGGACAGGGAAGGGAGACACTGAAGCTTTCTTT
CATTGTGKGDTEAFF
>NA|TRBJ1-1|TRBV19|NA
TGTGCCAGTAAAAGAGGCAGGGAGAACACTGAAGCTTTCTTT
CASKRGRENTEAFF
>NA|TRBJ2-3|TRBV10-3|many
TGTGCCATCATGTCGACTAGCACAGATACGCAGTATTTT
CAIMSTSTDTQYF
>NA|TRBJ1-4|TRBV20-1|NA
TGCAGTGCTAGAGATCTTGAGGCGGGGGTCGAAAAACTGTTTTTT
CSARDLEAGVEKLFF
>NA|TRBJ1-1|TRBV2|NA
TGTGCCAGCATAACACGCACTGAAGCTTTCTTT
CASITRTEAFF
>NA|TRBJ2-5|TRBV6-5|NA
TGTGCCAGCAGGAAGGGGGGAAGGGAGATCCAGTACTTC
CASRKGGREIQYF
>NA|TRBJ1-3|TRBV2|NA
TGTGCCAGCAGTGAAGGGCACACAGGGACTGGAAACACCATATATTTT
CASSEGHTGTGNTIYF
>NA|TRBJ1-5|TRBV29-1|NA
TGCAGCAGAGGGGGGAAATACGGCAATCAGCCCCAGCATTTT
CSRGGKYGNQPQHF
>NA|TRBJ2-7|TRBV9|NA
TGTGCCAGCAGCGCGTCGGGCGACAGTGGATACGAGCAGTACTTC
CASSASGDSGYEQYF
>TRBD1|TRBJ1-1|TRBV19|few
TGTGCCAGTAGACTAGGACAGGTCGTGAACACTGAAGCTTTCTTT
CASRLGQVVNTEAFF
>NA|TRBJ2-5|TRBV5-1|NA
TGTGCCAGCAGCCAGGGTCACAGGGATGCAGAGACCCAGTACTTC
CASSQGHRDAETQYF
>TRBD1|TRBJ1-4|TRBV20-1|NA
TGCAGTGCGTGGAGGGGGACAGGGAATGAAAAACTGTTTTTT
CSAWRGTGNEKLFF
>NA|TRBJ2-5|TRBV14|NA
TGTGCCAGCAGCCAAGCCAATTTCTGGCGGGGAGGAGAGACCCAGTACTTC
CASSQANFWRGGETQYF
>TRBD2|TRBJ2-7|TRBV14|NA
TGTGCCAGCAGCCAAACTTCTAGCGGGAGTGAGGCCTACGAGCAGTACTTC
CASSQTSSGSEAYEQYF
>TRBD2|TRBJ2-7|TRBV2|many
TGTGCCAGCAGTCGGACTAGCGGCTCCTACGAGCAGTACTTC
CASSRTSGSYEQYF